These 23 T cell receptor beta chains share one sample of origin, sequenced in a study of T-cell memory formation after mild COVID-19. TCRdb passed the 5' RACE reads through MiXCR, listing each CDR3 protein once. The sample yields 500,000 to 650,000 distinct CDR3 sequences, about a fifth seen once. Sequenced sample: PBMCs or a T cell subset sorted from them (not recorded which). The receptors originated from an adult woman who had mild COVID-19 (a few samples of this study predate the infection). Cell type and time point are not known.

A few counts support this clonotype. The chain has TRBV4-2 and TRBJ2-1; 8 bases agree with TRBD2. The germline CDR1 and CDR2 sequences are LGHNA and YNFKEQ. With V trimmed by 0 bases and J by 8 bases, 9 bases remained unmatched. The CDR3 has 16 amino acids. The CDR3, as DNA: TGTGCCAGCAGCCAAGACACAGCGGGGGCGCGGGATGAGCAGTTCTTC. This encodes CASSQDTAGARDEQFF.

This clonotype was found many times. The gene calls are TRBV3-1 and TRBJ2-3, with TRBD2 identical over 10 bases. Germline assignment: CDR1 LGHDT and CDR2 YNNKEL (reference sequence). There are 19 residues in the CDR3. V lost 1 base, J lost 2 bases, and 12 bases stayed unmatched. This CDR3 reads CASSQAGRGLAAITDTQYF. The CDR3 DNA follows: TGTGCCAGCAGCCAAGCTGGGCGAGGACTAGCGGCTATCACAGATACGCAGTATTTT.

This clonotype was detected ten times or more. V is TRBV5-1 and J is TRBJ1-2; no definite D call. Deletions cut 3 bases from V and 0 bases from J, with 6 bases between. This CDR3 comprises 13 residues. Germline-derived CDR1 and CDR2 are SGHRS and YFSETQ. Here the CDR3 DNA reads TGCGCCAGCAGCTCCGGAGCTAACTATGGCTACACCTTC. It is translated as CASSSGANYGYTF.

This clonotype has a handful of counts. J is TRBJ2-7 and V is TRBV4-1; 7 bases map to TRBD2. Germline values: CDR1 MGHRA, CDR2 YSYEKL. This CDR3 spans 16 amino acids. Trimming at V came to 2 bases and at J to 2 bases, leaving 9 bases not matched to a gene. The CDR3 is CASSQYVVSGPYEQYF. CDR3 bases: TGCGCCAGCAGCCAATACGTGGTTAGCGGGCCCTACGAGCAGTACTTC.

Only a few counts were recorded for this clonotype. The chain joins TRBV3-1 to TRBJ1-5; D possibly corresponds to TRBD1 (6 bases). V dropped 3 bases and J dropped 0 bases, with 12 bases sitting between them. Germline V lookup: CDR1 LGHDT, CDR2 YNNKEL (reference sequence). This CDR3 has 16 residues. The CDR3 sequence is CASSQRTEYSNQPQHF. CDR3 nucleotides: TGTGCCAGCAGCCAGCGGACAGAGTATAGCAATCAGCCCCAGCATTTT.

This clonotype came up a few times. The rearrangement uses TRBV12-3 or TRBV12-4 and TRBJ2-2, with D unclear. V lost 6 bases and J lost 6, with 17 bases in between. CDR3 length equals 15 residues. Here the CDR3 DNA reads TGTGCCAGCAGCCCAGAAGGGATGAGGCCCGGGGAGCTGTTTTTT. This gives the protein CASSPEGMRPGELFF.

This clonotype appeared a few times. CDR3 region: CAIRGTAGTGELFF. The CDR3 region has the DNA TGTGCCATTCGGGGGACTGCGGGCACCGGGGAGCTGTTTTTT. The chain links TRBV6-5 to TRBJ2-2; perhaps TRBD2 as D (6 bases). There are 14 residues in the CDR3. V dropped 10 bases and J dropped 4 bases, with 16 bases sitting between them. CDR1 is MNHEY, CDR2 SVGAGI, per germline.

This clonotype has more than one count but fewer than ten. The V and J genes are TRBV12-3 or TRBV12-4 and TRBJ2-4; D may match TRBD1 or TRBD2 (7 bases each). Trimming removed 3 bases from V and 6 bases from J, with 21 bases in between. This CDR3 contains 17 residues. The CDR3 loop reads CASSFRQGGALSNIQYF. The CDR3 bases are TGTGCCAGCAGTTTTCGACAGGGAGGGGCCCTATCAAACATTCAGTACTTC.

The chain carries TRBV5-1 and TRBJ2-7; perhaps TRBD1 as D (5 bases). Trimming shortened V by 4 bases and J by 0 bases, and 14 bases separated the two germline ends. Germline CDR1 and CDR2: SGHRS and YFSETQ. The CDR3 spans 15 residues. CDR3 DNA: TGCGCCAGCAGCGTGGACACGGACCACTCCTACGAGCAGTACTTC. Its protein product is CASSVDTDHSYEQYF.

The chain recombines TRBV30 with TRBJ2-7; D call uncertain. CDR1 is GTSNPN, CDR2 SVGIG, per germline (reference sequence). V dropped 2 bases and J dropped 4 bases, with 18 bases sitting between them. This CDR3 is built from 15 residues. CDR3 sequence reads: CAWSFGPPTKYEQYF. In nucleotides, the CDR3 is TGTGCCTGGAGTTTCGGCCCCCCGACGAAATACGAGCAGTACTTC.

The rearrangement joins TRBV5-8 to TRBJ2-1; either TRBD1 or TRBD2 may fit D (5 bases each). This CDR3 is 17 amino acids long. The germline V gene encodes CDR1 SGHTS and CDR2 YDEGEE. V lost 0 bases, J lost 0 bases, and 13 bases lay in between. The DNA of the CDR3 is TGTGCCAGCAGCTTGGGCCCCCGAGGGACCTCCTACAATGAGCAGTTCTTC. This codes for CASSLGPRGTSYNEQFF.

The chain uses TRBV18 and TRBJ2-1; D might be TRBD1 (6 bases). The V gene's germline CDR1 is KGHSH and CDR2 LQKENI. Trimming removed 4 bases at V and 0 bases at J, with 13 bases between. The CDR3 runs 16 residues. CDR3 sequence (DNA): TGTGCCAGCTCACGTCGACAGGAAAACTCCTACAATGAGCAGTTCTTC. This codes for CASSRRQENSYNEQFF.

This clonotype has more than one count but fewer than ten. This chain uses TRBV6-1 with TRBJ1-2; TRBD1 aligns across 7 bases. Germline values: CDR1 MNHNS, CDR2 SASEGT. J gave up 6 bases and V 10 bases, and 8 bases lay outside the gene matches. The CDR3 spans 12 residues. The CDR3 loop reads CATFDRDNGYTF. The CDR3 DNA follows: TGTGCCACCTTTGACAGGGATAATGGCTACACCTTC.

The chain employs TRBV30 and TRBJ2-7, with TRBD2 matching 12 bases. CDR1 is GTSNPN and CDR2 is SVGIG in the germline V gene (reference sequence). V was clipped by 1 base and J by 6 bases; unmatched bases: 7. This CDR3 is built from 15 residues. The CDR3 nucleotides are TGTGCCTGGAGTGACCTAGCGGGAGGGCCCCGCGAGCAGTACTTC. Residues: CAWSDLAGGPREQYF.

This sequence joins TRBV18 and TRBJ1-5; possibly TRBD1 for D (6 bases). This CDR3 has 16 amino acids. Trimming cost V 3 bases and J 4 bases, with 16 bases left between them. The germline V gene has CDR1 KGHSH and CDR2 LQKENI. The CDR3 bases are TGTGCCAGCTCACCCGCCGGAGGACAGACAAATCAGCCCCAGCATTTT. It encodes CASSPAGGQTNQPQHF.

The chain links TRBV10-3 to TRBJ2-7; D not certain. The CDR3 has 11 amino acids. The germline V gene encodes CDR1 ENHRY and CDR2 SYGVKD. V was pared by 4 bases and J by 6 bases, with 7 bases between. CDR3 bases: TGTGCCATCAGTGCCGCTAGCGAGCAGTACTTC. Its translation is CAISAASEQYF.

The chain recombines TRBV5-1 with TRBJ2-1; unclear D gene. The CDR3 is made up of 13 amino acids. V gave up 2 bases and J gave up 6 bases, with 9 bases separating them. Per germline, CDR1 SGHRS and CDR2 YFSETQ. The CDR3 is CASSLETFNEQFF. The CDR3 region has the DNA TGCGCCAGCAGCTTAGAGACTTTCAATGAGCAGTTCTTC.

The sample holds a few counts of this clonotype. The CDR3 is CSVWGQGYTEAFF. CDR3 coding DNA: TGCAGCGTTTGGGGACAGGGATACACTGAAGCTTTCTTT. The chain recombines TRBV29-1 with TRBJ1-1; TRBD1 matches at 9 bases. The V gene end was trimmed by 5 bases and the J gene end by 3 bases; junction bases not matched to a gene: 4. The germline CDR1 and CDR2 sequences are SQVTM and ANQGSEA. The CDR3 is 13 amino acids.

V is TRBV12-3 or TRBV12-4 and J is TRBJ1-5; D might be TRBD1 (6 bases). The CDR3 sequence is 14 residues long. V gave up 5 bases and J gave up 4 bases, with 12 bases separating them. The CDR3 nucleotides are TGTGCCAGCAGTCCCCGGGACACTAATCAGCCCCAGCATTTT. Its protein is CASSPRDTNQPQHF.

This clonotype was detected many times. The gene calls are TRBV4-2 and TRBJ2-3, with 7 bases aligning to TRBD1. The CDR3 spans 15 residues. Losses at the gene ends were 1 base for V and 1 base for J; bases not matched to a gene: 2. The germline V gene has CDR1 LGHNA and CDR2 YNFKEQ. The DNA of the CDR3 is TGTGCCAGCAGCCAAGGACAGGGTGGCACAGATACGCAGTATTTT. Amino acid sequence: CASSQGQGGTDTQYF.

This sequence joins TRBV2 and TRBJ2-1; D unclear. Germline V CDR1 and CDR2: SNHLY, FYNNEI. Trimming took 1 base from V and 5 from J, leaving 9 bases between them. The CDR3 loop spans 14 amino acids. CDR3 in DNA: TGTGCCAGCAGTGAAGACGGCGGAAACAATGAGCAGTTCTTC. Translation gives CASSEDGGNNEQFF.

This clonotype turned up a few times. This chain links TRBV5-6 with TRBJ1-4; TRBD1 matches at 9 bases. The junction had 12 bases not matched to a gene; V was cut back by 1 base and J by 2 bases. Germline V gene data show CDR1 as SGHDT and CDR2 as YYEEEE. The CDR3 totals 19 residues. The CDR3 spells CASSLQGQGLFGTNEKLFF. CDR3 DNA sequence: TGTGCCAGCAGCTTGCAAGGACAGGGGCTCTTCGGCACTAATGAAAAACTGTTTTTT. The variable domain in full, with the rest retrieved from reference TRBV5-6 and TRBJ1-4, is DAGVTQSPTHLIKTRGQQVTLRCSPKSGHDTVSWYQQALGQGPQFIFQYYEEEERQRGNFPDRFSGHQFPNYSSELNVNALLLGDSALYLCASSLQGQGLFGTNEKLFFGSGTQLSVL.

There are a few counts of this clonotype. The rearrangement joins TRBV9 to TRBJ2-2; D gene uncertain. Trimming stripped 3 bases from V and 0 bases from J, with 9 bases between. Germline assignment: CDR1 SGDLS and CDR2 YYNGEE. This CDR3 contains 15 residues. DNA of the CDR3: TGTGCCAGCAGCGCAGTTGGGGCGAACACCGGGGAGCTGTTTTTT. Its protein product is CASSAVGANTGELFF.